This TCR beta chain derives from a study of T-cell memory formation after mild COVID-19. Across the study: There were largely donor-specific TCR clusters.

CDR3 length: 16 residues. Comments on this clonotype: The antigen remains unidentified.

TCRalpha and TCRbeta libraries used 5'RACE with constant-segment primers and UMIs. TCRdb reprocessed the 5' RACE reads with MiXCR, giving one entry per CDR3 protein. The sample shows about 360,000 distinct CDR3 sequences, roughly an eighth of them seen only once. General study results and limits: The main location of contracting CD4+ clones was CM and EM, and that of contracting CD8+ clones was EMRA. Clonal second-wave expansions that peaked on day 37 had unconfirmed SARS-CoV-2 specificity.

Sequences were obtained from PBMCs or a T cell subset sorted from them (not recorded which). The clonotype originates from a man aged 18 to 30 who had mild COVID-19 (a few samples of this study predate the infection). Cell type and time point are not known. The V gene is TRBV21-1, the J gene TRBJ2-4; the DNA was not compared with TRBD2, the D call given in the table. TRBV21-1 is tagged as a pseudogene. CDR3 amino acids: CASSKEGGRAKNIQYF. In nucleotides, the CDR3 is TGTGCCAGCAGCAAAGAGGGAGGGAGAGCCAAAAACATTCAGTACTTC.